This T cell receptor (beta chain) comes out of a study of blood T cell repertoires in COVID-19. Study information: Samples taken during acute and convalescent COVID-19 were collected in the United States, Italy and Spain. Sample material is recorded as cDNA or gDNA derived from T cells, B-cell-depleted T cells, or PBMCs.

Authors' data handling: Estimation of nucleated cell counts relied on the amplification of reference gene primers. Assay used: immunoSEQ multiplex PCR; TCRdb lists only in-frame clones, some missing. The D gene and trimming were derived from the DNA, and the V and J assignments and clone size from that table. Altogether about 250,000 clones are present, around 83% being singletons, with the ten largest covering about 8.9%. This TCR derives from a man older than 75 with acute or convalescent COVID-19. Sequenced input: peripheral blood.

The CDR3 DNA sequence: TGTGCCAGCAGCTTAGTAGGAGGGGTTGAGCAGTTCTTC. It yields the protein CASSLVGGVEQFF. The V and J genes are TRBV11-2 and TRBJ2-1, with D tentatively TRBD2 (6 bases). CDR1 SGHAT and CDR2 FQNNGV come from the germline V gene. The CDR3 loop spans 13 amino acids. Trimming removed 1 base at V and 9 bases at J, with 10 bases between.